This TCR beta chain emerged from a study of blood T cell repertoires in COVID-19. About the study: There were acute and convalescent COVID-19 samples, and they came from the United States, Italy and Spain. PBMCs, B-cell-depleted T cells, or T cells provided the cDNA or gDNA that made up the material.

Germline V gene data show CDR1 as KGHSH and CDR2 as LQKENI. The trim removed 2 bases at V and 3 bases at J, leaving 1 base unmatched. The CDR3 extends over 14 amino acids. Sequencing used immunoSEQ multiplex PCR; TCRdb keeps in-frame clones, though not all of them. This sample carries about 460,000 clones, 75% to 90% of them seen once, and the ten largest clones take 6.5% to 8.5%. Clinical history as reported by participants underpinned cohort assignment. Recovered status in Cohort 3 required two negative PCRs, clearance, or symptom resolution. Sequenced material: PBMCs or T cells enriched from blood (not recorded which). This TCR was sampled from a woman in her fifties or sixties who had recovered from COVID-19. This chain connects TRBV18 to TRBJ1-3, with 7 bases matching TRBD1. The CDR3 protein is CASSPGTDGNTIYF. Here the CDR3 DNA reads TGTGCCAGCTCACCAGGGACAGATGGAAACACCATATATTTT.